This is a list of T cell receptor beta chains from one sample in a study of beta chain features in type 1 diabetes. Sequencing was performed with immunoSEQ multiplex PCR; in TCRdb, only in-frame clones are kept and a portion is missing. The sample has some 130,000 clones, 9% seen once. Sequencing was done on a sample of central memory CD4+ T cells from blood. The source is a man aged 25-45 years with type 1 diabetes. CDR3s include the opening cysteine and the closing phenylalanine or tryptophan. D genes are given only for firm matches. The listing skips clone size in some rows; elsewhere it reads once, few, many or a size class.

TRBJ2-4	.	.	TRBV4-3	CASSRELLAKNIQYF	TGCGCCAGCAGCCGAGAATTACTAGCCAAAAACATTCAGTACTTC
TRBJ2-5	.	few	TRBV7-3	CASSQESWRGETQYF	TGTGCCAGCAGCCAGGAAAGCTGGAGAGGGGAGACCCAGTACTTC
TRBJ2-3	.	.	TRBV5-1	CASSLRGRTSTDTQYF	TGCGCCAGCAGCTTGCGCGGCAGAACTAGCACAGATACGCAGTATTTT
TRBJ2-6	TRBD1	.	TRBV7-6	CASSPDRVGANVLTF	TGTGCCAGCAGCCCCGACAGGGTTGGGGCCAACGTCCTGACTTTC
TRBJ2-7	TRBD1	few	TRBV14	CASRSTGTGSYEQYF	TGTGCCAGCAGGTCCACCGGGACAGGCTCCTACGAGCAGTACTTC
TRBJ2-2	TRBD1	few	TRBV14	CASSQETGGITGELFF	TGTGCCAGCAGCCAAGAAACAGGGGGCATCACCGGGGAGCTGTTTTTT
TRBJ1-4	.	.	TRBV7-9	CASSSYRENEKLFF	TGTGCCAGCAGCTCGTACAGGGAAAATGAAAAACTGTTTTTT
TRBJ2-1	TRBD2	.	TRBV25-1	CASSEYGGGFYEQFF	TGTGCCAGCAGTGAATACGGGGGGGGGTTCTATGAGCAGTTCTTC
TRBJ1-5	TRBD1	few	TRBV28	CASSTWDSDNQPQHF	TGTGCCAGCAGTACATGGGACAGCGACAATCAGCCCCAGCATTTT
TRBJ2-2	TRBD2	few	TRBV19	CASSPRGGGLGELFF	TGTGCCAGTAGTCCCCGGGGGGGCGGTCTCGGGGAGCTGTTTTTT
TRBJ2-4	TRBD2	few	TRBV16	CASSPTSGGAAAKNIQYF	TGTGCCAGCAGCCCTACTAGCGGGGGGGCCGCGGCCAAAAACATTCAGTACTTC
TRBJ2-5	.	few	TRBV7-6	CASSSRGNGETQYF	TGTGCCAGCAGCTCCAGGGGAAATGGAGAGACCCAGTACTTC
TRBJ1-2	TRBD1	.	TRBV5-6	CASSGLTGAYGYTF	TGTGCCAGCAGCGGACTTACAGGGGCCTATGGCTACACCTTC
TRBJ2-3	.	.	TRBV7-2	CASSPGLVTDTQYF	TGTGCCAGCAGCCCCGGACTCGTAACAGATACGCAGTATTTT
TRBJ1-3	TRBD1	few	TRBV7-2	CASSADRAFSGNTIYF	TGTGCCAGCAGCGCCGACAGGGCTTTCTCTGGAAACACCATATATTTT
TRBJ2-7	TRBD1	.	TRBV28	CASTLTGEYYEQYF	TGTGCCAGCACCTTAACAGGGGAATACTACGAGCAGTACTTC
TRBJ1-2	.	.	TRBV6-1	CAVLHTVNYGYTF	TGTGCCGTACTTCACACAGTGAACTATGGCTACACCTTC
TRBJ2-3	TRBD1	.	TRBV19	CASSWGQPTDTQYF	TGTGCCAGTAGTTGGGGACAGCCCACAGATACGCAGTATTTT
TRBJ1-2	.	.	TRBV10-3	CAISESGQAYGYTF	TGTGCCATCAGTGAATCAGGGCAGGCCTATGGCTACACCTTC
TRBJ2-1	TRBD1	.	TRBV4-1	CASSQDPRQGTRFF	TGCGCCAGCAGCCAAGATCCTAGACAGGGGACAAGGTTCTTC
TRBJ1-1	TRBD1	.	TRBV23-1	CASSPRGRTGRNTEAFF	TGCGCCAGCAGCCCCCGGGGGCGGACAGGGAGGAACACTGAAGCTTTCTTT
TRBJ1-1	.	.	TRBV29-1	CSGWRRNTEAFF	TGCAGCGGATGGAGGCGGAACACTGAAGCTTTCTTT
TRBJ1-2	.	.	TRBV6-5	CASSFQGSNYGYTF	TGTGCCAGCAGTTTCCAGGGATCTAACTATGGCTACACCTTC
TRBJ2-3	TRBD2	few	TRBV5-4	CASSFRSGGRTDTQYF	TGTGCCAGCAGCTTTAGGAGCGGGGGCCGCACAGATACGCAGTATTTT
TRBJ2-7	.	.	TRBV28	CASSSEAAYEQYF	TGTGCCAGCAGTTCGGAGGCTGCCTACGAGCAGTACTTC
TRBJ2-4	TRBD1	few	TRBV28	CASSSGTGGGQYF	TGTGCCAGCAGTTCGGGGACAGGGGGGGGTCAGTACTTC
TRBJ1-1	.	few	TRBV11-2	CASSLSVNTEAFF	TGTGCCAGCAGCTTATCGGTGAACACTGAAGCTTTCTTT
TRBJ2-5	.	.	TRBV7-3	CASSRGAQETQYF	TGTGCCAGCAGCCGGGGGGCCCAAGAGACCCAGTACTTC
TRBJ1-2	TRBD1	few	TRBV6-5	CASSSRTGGNYGYTF	TGTGCCAGCAGTTCTCGGACAGGGGGCAACTATGGCTACACCTTC
TRBJ2-2	.	.	TRBV9	CASSLGGTGDTGELFF	TGTGCCAGCAGCCTAGGGGGAACGGGAGACACCGGGGAGCTGTTTTTT
TRBJ1-1	.	few	TRBV6-5	CASSYTRNTEAFF	TGTGCCAGCAGTTATACACGGAACACTGAAGCTTTCTTT
TRBJ1-2	.	few	TRBV11-3	CASSLYPGGNYGYTF	TGTGCCAGCAGCCTCTACCCTGGAGGGAACTATGGCTACACCTTC
TRBJ2-4	TRBD1	few	TRBV11-2	CASSPIRGTGWDIQYF	TGTGCCAGCAGCCCTATCCGAGGGACAGGGTGGGACATTCAGTACTTC
TRBJ2-1	.	few	TRBV27	CASSLRWSAAPFF	TGTGCCAGCAGTCTGAGGTGGTCTGCAGCTCCGTTCTTC
TRBJ1-6	.	.	TRBV9	CASSPGRGDSPLHF	TGTGCCAGCAGCCCCGGCCGGGGGGATTCACCCCTCCACTTT
TRBJ2-3	.	.	TRBV29-1	CSVEWAPKSTDTQYF	TGCAGCGTTGAATGGGCTCCCAAAAGCACAGATACGCAGTATTTT
TRBJ1-2	.	.	TRBV7-2	CASSFGSAFYGYTF	TGTGCCAGCAGCTTTGGTTCAGCGTTCTATGGCTACACCTTC
TRBJ2-7	.	.	TRBV9	CASSVAPTGQSEQYF	TGTGCCAGCAGCGTAGCACCGACAGGCCAGAGCGAGCAGTACTTC
TRBJ1-1	.	few	TRBV15	CATSRDRQGNTEAFF	TGTGCCACCAGCAGAGATCGGCAGGGAAACACTGAAGCTTTCTTT
TRBJ2-1	TRBD1	few	TRBV19	CASSIRTGPGEQFF	TGTGCCAGTAGTATTCGGACAGGCCCGGGTGAGCAGTTCTTC
TRBJ2-5	.	few	TRBV5-4	CASSLSSGAQETQYF	TGTGCCAGCAGCTTGTCCAGCGGCGCCCAAGAGACCCAGTACTTC
TRBJ2-1	TRBD1	few	TRBV5-6	CASSSTGVGLWDEQFF	TGTGCCAGCAGTTCTACAGGGGTCGGGTTGTGGGATGAGCAGTTCTTC
TRBJ2-3	.	.	TRBV6-6	CASSRGRPSTDTQYF	TGTGCCAGCAGTCGAGGTCGCCCTAGCACAGATACGCAGTATTTT
TRBJ1-6	.	.	TRBV28	CASGISGVDSPLHF	TGTGCCAGCGGAATTTCGGGAGTGGATTCACCCCTCCACTTT
TRBJ1-1	TRBD1	few	TRBV20-1	CSARDRDRAFF	TGCAGTGCTAGAGACCGGGACAGGGCTTTCTTT
TRBJ1-1	.	.	TRBV2	CASSPESTEAFF	TGTGCCAGCAGCCCCGAGTCCACTGAAGCTTTCTTT
TRBJ2-7	TRBD1	.	TRBV28	CASTPGQGYEQYF	TGTGCCAGCACCCCCGGACAGGGCTACGAGCAGTACTTC
TRBJ2-3	TRBD2	few	TRBV7-9	CARAGGDTDTQYF	TGTGCCAGGGCCGGGGGGGACACAGATACGCAGTATTTT
TRBJ1-6	TRBD1	few	TRBV7-2	CASSLDRGNSPLHF	TGTGCCAGCAGCTTGGACAGGGGAAATTCACCCCTCCACTTT
TRBJ2-3	.	few	TRBV19	CASSIGQGTDTQYF	TGTGCCAGTAGTATAGGACAGGGCACAGATACGCAGTATTTT
TRBJ1-2	.	.	TRBV11-1	CASSPTAGGNGYTF	TGTGCCAGCAGCCCCACGGCGGGGGGAAATGGCTACACCTTC
TRBJ1-1	.	.	TRBV29-1	CSVTRGPANTEAFF	TGCAGCGTAACCAGGGGACCGGCGAACACTGAAGCTTTCTTT
TRBJ2-3	.	.	TRBV9	CASAEGSTDTQYF	TGTGCCAGCGCGGAGGGCAGCACAGATACGCAGTATTTT